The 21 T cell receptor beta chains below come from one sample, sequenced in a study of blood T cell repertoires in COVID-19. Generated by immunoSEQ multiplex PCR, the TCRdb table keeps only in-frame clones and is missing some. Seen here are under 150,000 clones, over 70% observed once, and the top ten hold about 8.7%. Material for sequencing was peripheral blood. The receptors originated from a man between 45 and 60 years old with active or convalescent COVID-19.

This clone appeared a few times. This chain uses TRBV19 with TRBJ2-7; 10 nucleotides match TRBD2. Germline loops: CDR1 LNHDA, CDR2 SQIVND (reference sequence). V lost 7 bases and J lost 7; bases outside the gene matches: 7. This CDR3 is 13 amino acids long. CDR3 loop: CASTASGGGEQYF. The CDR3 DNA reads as TGTGCCAGTACCGCGAGCGGGGGGGGAGAGCAGTACTTC.

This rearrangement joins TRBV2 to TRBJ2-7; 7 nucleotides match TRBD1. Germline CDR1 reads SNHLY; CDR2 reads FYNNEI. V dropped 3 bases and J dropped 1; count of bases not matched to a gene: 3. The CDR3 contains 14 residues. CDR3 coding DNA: TGTGCCAGCAGTGATCAGGACAGGTCCTACGAGCAGTACTTC. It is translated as CASSDQDRSYEQYF.

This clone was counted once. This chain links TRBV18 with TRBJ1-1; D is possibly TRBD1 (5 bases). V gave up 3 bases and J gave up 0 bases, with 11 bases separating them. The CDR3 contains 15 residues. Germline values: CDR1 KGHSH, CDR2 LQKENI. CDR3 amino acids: CASSPGQGLNTEAFF. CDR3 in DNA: TGTGCCAGCTCACCGGGGCAGGGCTTGAACACTGAAGCTTTCTTT.

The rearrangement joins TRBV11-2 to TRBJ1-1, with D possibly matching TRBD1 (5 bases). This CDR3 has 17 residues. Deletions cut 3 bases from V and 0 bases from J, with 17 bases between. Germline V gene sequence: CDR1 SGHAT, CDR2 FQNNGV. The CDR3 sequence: CASSLISAAGLNTEAFF. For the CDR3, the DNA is TGTGCCAGCAGCTTGATCTCAGCTGCAGGGTTGAACACTGAAGCTTTCTTT.

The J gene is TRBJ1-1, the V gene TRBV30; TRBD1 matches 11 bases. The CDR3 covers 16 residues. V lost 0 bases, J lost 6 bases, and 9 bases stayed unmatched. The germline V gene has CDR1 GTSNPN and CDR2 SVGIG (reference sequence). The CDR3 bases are TGTGCCTGGAGTGTCGGGGGCGGACAGGGGGCCTCTGAAGCTTTCTTT. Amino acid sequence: CAWSVGGGQGASEAFF.

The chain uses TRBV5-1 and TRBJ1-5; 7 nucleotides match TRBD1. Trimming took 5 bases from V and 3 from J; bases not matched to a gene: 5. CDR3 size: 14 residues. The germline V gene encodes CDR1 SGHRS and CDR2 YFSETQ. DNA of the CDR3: TGCGCCAGCAGGGGAACAGGGGACAATCAGCCCCAGCATTTT. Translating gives CASRGTGDNQPQHF.

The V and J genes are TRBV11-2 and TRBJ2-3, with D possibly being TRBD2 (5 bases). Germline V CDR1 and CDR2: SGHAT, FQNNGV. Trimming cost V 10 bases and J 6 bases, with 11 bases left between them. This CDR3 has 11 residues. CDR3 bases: TGTGCCACCACCCGAGGGGATACGCAGTATTTT. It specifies CATTRGDTQYF.

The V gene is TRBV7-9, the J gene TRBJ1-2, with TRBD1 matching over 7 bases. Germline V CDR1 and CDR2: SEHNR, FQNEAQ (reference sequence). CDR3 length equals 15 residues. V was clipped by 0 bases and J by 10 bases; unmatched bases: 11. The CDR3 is CASSLARTGTMVYTF. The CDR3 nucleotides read TGTGCCAGCAGCTTAGCCCGGACAGGAACTATGGTCTACACCTTC.

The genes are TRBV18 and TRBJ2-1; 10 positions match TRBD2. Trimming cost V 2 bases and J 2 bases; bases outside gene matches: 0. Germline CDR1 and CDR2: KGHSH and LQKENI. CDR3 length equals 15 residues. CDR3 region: CASSPGLAAYNEQFF. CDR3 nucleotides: TGTGCCAGCTCACCAGGACTAGCGGCCTACAATGAGCAGTTCTTC.

CDR3: CASSYQEGATEAFF. The CDR3 bases are TGTGCCAGCAGTTACCAGGAGGGGGCCACTGAAGCTTTCTTT. This chain joins TRBV6-5 and TRBJ1-1; the match to TRBD1 covers 7 bases. The CDR3 contains 14 residues. Germline CDR1 reads MNHEY; CDR2 reads SVGAGI. Trimming took 2 bases from V and 4 from J; bases not matched to a gene: 4.

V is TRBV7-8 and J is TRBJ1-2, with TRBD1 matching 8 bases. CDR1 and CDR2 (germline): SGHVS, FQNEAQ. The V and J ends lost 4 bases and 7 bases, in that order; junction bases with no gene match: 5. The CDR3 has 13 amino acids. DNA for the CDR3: TGTGCCAGCAGCTCTCGGACAGGGAGTGGCTACACCTTC. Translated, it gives CASSSRTGSGYTF. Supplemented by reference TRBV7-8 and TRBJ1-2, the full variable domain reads GAGVSQSPRYKVAKRGQDVALRCDPISGHVSLFWYQQALGQGPEFLTYFQNEAQLDKSGLPSDRFFAERPEGSVSTLKIQRTQQEDSAVYLCASSSRTGSGYTFGSGTRLTVV.

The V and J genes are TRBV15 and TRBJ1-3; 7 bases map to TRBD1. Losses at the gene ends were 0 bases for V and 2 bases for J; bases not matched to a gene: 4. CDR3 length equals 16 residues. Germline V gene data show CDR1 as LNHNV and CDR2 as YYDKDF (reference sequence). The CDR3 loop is CATSRETGVTGNTIYF. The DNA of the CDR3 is TGTGCCACCAGCAGAGAAACAGGGGTAACTGGAAACACCATATATTTT.

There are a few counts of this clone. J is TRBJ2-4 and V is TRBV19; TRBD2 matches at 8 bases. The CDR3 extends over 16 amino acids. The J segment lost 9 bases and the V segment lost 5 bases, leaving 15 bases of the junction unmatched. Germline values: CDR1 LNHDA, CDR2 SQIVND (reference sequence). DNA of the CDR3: TGTGCCAGTAGTTCTGAAACTAGCGGTCAAGGGAGCATTCAGTACTTC. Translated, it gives CASSSETSGQGSIQYF.

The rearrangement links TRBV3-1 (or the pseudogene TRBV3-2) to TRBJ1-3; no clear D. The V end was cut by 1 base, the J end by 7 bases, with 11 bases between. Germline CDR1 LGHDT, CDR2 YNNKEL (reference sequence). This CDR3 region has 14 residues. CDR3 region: CASSQGSVGNTIYF. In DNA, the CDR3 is TGTGCCAGCAGCCAAGGATCGGTCGGGAACACCATATATTTT.

The CDR3, as DNA: TGTGCCAGCAGTTACCTTCCCCGGGGGGCAGGTGAAAAACTGTTTTTT. Amino acid sequence: CASSYLPRGAGEKLFF. The chain joins TRBV6-5 to TRBJ1-4, with D possibly TRBD1 on 6 matching bases. Germline CDR1 is MNHEY and CDR2 is SVGAGI. The V end lost 2 bases, the J end lost 7 bases, and 17 bases lay between the germline ends. The CDR3 runs 16 residues.

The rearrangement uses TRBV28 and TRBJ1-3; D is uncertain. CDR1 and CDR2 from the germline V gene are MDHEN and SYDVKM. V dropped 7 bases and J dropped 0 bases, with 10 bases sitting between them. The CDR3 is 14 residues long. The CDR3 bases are TGTGCCAGCACCCCGAACTTCTCTGGAAACACCATATATTTT. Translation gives CASTPNFSGNTIYF.

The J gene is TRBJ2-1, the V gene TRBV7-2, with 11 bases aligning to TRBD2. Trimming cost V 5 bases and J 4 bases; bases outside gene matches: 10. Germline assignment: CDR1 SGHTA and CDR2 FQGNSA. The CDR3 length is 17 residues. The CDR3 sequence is CASSQGGSGRGYNEQFF. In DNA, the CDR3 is TGTGCCAGCAGCCAGGGAGGTAGCGGGAGGGGGTACAATGAGCAGTTCTTC.

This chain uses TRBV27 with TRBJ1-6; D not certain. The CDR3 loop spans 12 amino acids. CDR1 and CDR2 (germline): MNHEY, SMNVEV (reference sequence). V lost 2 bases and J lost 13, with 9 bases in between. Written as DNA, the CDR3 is TGTGCCAGCAGTTTAAATGTCGGGCCCCTCCACTTT. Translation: CASSLNVGPLHF.

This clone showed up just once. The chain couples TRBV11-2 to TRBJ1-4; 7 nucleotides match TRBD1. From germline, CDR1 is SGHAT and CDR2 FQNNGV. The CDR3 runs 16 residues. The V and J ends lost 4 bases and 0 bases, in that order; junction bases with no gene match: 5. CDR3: CASSWGQPTTNEKLFF. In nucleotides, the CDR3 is TGTGCCAGCAGCTGGGGACAGCCGACAACTAATGAAAAACTGTTTTTT.

CDR3 region: CASSFRNLGQGGYGYTF. In DNA, the CDR3 is TGTGCCAGCAGCTTCAGAAACCTGGGACAGGGAGGCTATGGCTACACCTTC. The chain carries TRBV7-9 and TRBJ1-2, with 9 bases that match TRBD1. Trimming removed 3 bases from V and 4 bases from J; junction bases left unmatched: 12. The germline CDR1 and CDR2 sequences are SEHNR and FQNEAQ (reference sequence). The CDR3 spans 17 residues.

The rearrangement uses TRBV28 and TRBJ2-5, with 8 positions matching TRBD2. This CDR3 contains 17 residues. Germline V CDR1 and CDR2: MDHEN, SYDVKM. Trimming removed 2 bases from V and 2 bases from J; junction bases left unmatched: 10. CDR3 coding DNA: TGTGCCAGCAGTTTAATGGTCTACGGGGGGGGACAAGAGACCCAGTACTTC. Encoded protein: CASSLMVYGGGQETQYF.